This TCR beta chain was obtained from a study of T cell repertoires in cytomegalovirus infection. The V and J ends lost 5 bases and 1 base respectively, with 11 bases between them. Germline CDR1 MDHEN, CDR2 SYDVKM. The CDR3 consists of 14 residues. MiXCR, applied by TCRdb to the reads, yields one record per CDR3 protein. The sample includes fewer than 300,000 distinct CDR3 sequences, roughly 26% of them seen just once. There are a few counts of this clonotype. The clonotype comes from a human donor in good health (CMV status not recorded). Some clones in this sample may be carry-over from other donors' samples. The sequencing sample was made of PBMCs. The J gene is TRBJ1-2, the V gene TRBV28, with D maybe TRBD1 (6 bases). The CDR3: CASSTGTFNYGYTF. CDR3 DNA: TGTGCCAGCAGTACCGGGACATTTAACTATGGCTACACCTTC.